The entry below gives a single TCR beta chain sequence along with its context. What it binds is unknown. The data were obtained in a study of CD4 T cells in relation to SARS-CoV-2 and coronaviruses. The CDR3 runs 15 residues. Germline CDR1 is SGHNT and CDR2 is YYREEE (reference sequence). V shed 1 base and J shed 5 bases, with 15 bases lying between them. Survey-level TCR-beta sequencing used DNA from CEF-cultured naive and memory CD4+ T cells. Generated by immunoSEQ multiplex PCR, the TCRdb table keeps only in-frame clones and is missing some. The sample lists 35,000 to 45,000 clones; over 75% were seen once. Study results and caveats: Culture-expanded clones reflect memory recall rather than primary priming during culture. Crossreactive clones expanded significantly less to SARS-CoV-2 than monoreactive clones.

The source material was memory CD4+ T cells from PBMCs, cultured in vitro. This receptor was identified in an adult with COVID-19. The chain couples TRBV5-4 to TRBJ1-2; D remains ambiguous. CDR3 sequence: CASSLNLQIGYGYTF. CDR3 DNA: TGTGCCAGCAGCTTGAACCTACAGATTGGGTATGGCTACACCTTC.